The 21 T cell receptor beta chains below all came from one sample that was sequenced in a study of blood T cell repertoires in COVID-19. Only in-frame clones appear in the TCRdb table, and some are missing; sequencing was by immunoSEQ multiplex PCR. This table holds roughly 200,000 clones, 70% to 90% found once. The sequenced sample consisted of peripheral blood. The receptors shown here come from a man in his sixties with acute or convalescent COVID-19.

The CDR3: CASSRDYHNEQFF. DNA of the CDR3: TGCGCCAGCAGCAGGGACTATCACAATGAGCAGTTCTTC. The chain joins TRBV5-1 to TRBJ2-1; TRBD2 matches at 7 bases. The CDR3 extends over 13 amino acids. V lost 4 bases to trimming and J lost 5 bases; unmatched junction nucleotides: 3. CDR1 SGHRS and CDR2 YFSETQ come from the germline V gene.

V and J are TRBV7-9 and TRBJ2-7, with 10 bases that match TRBD2. The CDR3 sequence is 14 residues long. Unmatched junction bases numbered 7, after V lost 5 bases and J lost 6 bases. The germline CDR1 and CDR2 sequences are SEHNR and FQNEAQ (reference sequence). This CDR3 reads CASSGLAGVVEQYF. The CDR3 bases are TGTGCCAGCAGCGGCCTAGCGGGAGTTGTCGAGCAGTACTTC.

CDR3 residues: CASSFRGHTNQADTQYF. DNA of the CDR3: TGTGCCAGCAGCTTTCGGGGACACACCAACCAGGCAGATACGCAGTATTTT. The chain uses TRBV11-2 and TRBJ2-3, with D possibly TRBD1 on 6 matching bases. Trimming pared 3 bases from V and 4 bases from J, leaving 20 bases between. The CDR3 has 17 residues. CDR1 SGHAT and CDR2 FQNNGV come from the germline V gene. The complete variable domain, with remaining parts taken from reference TRBV11-2 and TRBJ2-3, reads EAGVAQSPRYKIIEKRQSVAFWCNPISGHATLYWYQQILGQGPKLLIQFQNNGVVDDSQLPKDRFSAERLKGVDSTLKIQPAKLEDSAVYLCASSFRGHTNQADTQYFGPGTRLTVL.

This clone was observed once. V usage is TRBV6-6 and J usage is TRBJ1-2; 7 bases fit TRBD1. Trimming took 4 bases from V and 4 from J; bases not matched to a gene: 9. The CDR3 runs to 15 residues. Germline CDR1 MNHNY, CDR2 SVGAGI (reference sequence). The CDR3 coding sequence is TGTGCCAGCAGTTCCCAGATAGGGGGCAGCTATGGCTACACCTTC. This codes for CASSSQIGGSYGYTF.

To note about this clone: Different DNA sequences within this sample yield the same CDR3. The chain joins TRBV5-1 to TRBJ1-5, with D uncertain. The germline gives CDR1 SGHRS, CDR2 YFSETQ. The CDR3 extends over 15 amino acids. Deletions cut 0 bases from V and 1 base from J, with 8 bases between. The CDR3 DNA reads TGCGCCAGCAGCTTGGTGGCAGGAAGCAATCAGCCCCAGCATTTT. Its translation is CASSLVAGSNQPQHF.

This chain joins TRBV4-1 and TRBJ2-3; 9 bases map to TRBD2. CDR1 and CDR2 from the germline V gene are MGHRA and YSYEKL. The CDR3 covers 17 residues. J was trimmed by 2 bases and V by 0 bases; bases with no gene match: 6. CDR3 DNA: TGCGCCAGCAGCCAAGATCGGCTAGCGGGAAACACAGATACGCAGTATTTT. This encodes CASSQDRLAGNTDTQYF.

The chain recombines TRBV12-3 or TRBV12-4 with TRBJ1-2, with D hard to call. This CDR3 is 13 amino acids long. V was pared by 7 bases and J by 7 bases, with 16 bases between. The CDR3 nucleotides are TGTGCCAGCATCCCTACCCCCTCGGGTGGCTACACCTTC. Translating gives CASIPTPSGGYTF.

The rearrangement joins TRBV4-1 to TRBJ1-2; 7 bases match TRBD1. The CDR3 runs 12 residues. From germline, CDR1 is MGHRA and CDR2 YSYEKL. V gave up 4 bases and J gave up 8 bases; unmatched junction bases: 4. The CDR3 protein is CASSPLTGGYTF. The CDR3 DNA is TGCGCCAGCAGCCCTCTGACAGGGGGCTACACCTTC.

V gene TRBV18 combines with J gene TRBJ2-1, with D tentatively TRBD1 (5 bases). Germline V CDR1 and CDR2: KGHSH, LQKENI. The V gene lost 0 bases and the J gene lost 7 bases, with 13 bases spanning the gap. This CDR3 is built from 15 residues. CDR3 amino acids: CASSPPIGPGNEQFF. CDR3 nucleotides: TGTGCCAGCTCACCACCGATCGGCCCAGGGAATGAGCAGTTCTTC.

This chain uses TRBV23-1 with TRBJ2-7, with D tentatively TRBD2 (5 bases). TRBV23-1 carries the ORF label, with uncertain function. V lost 6 bases to trimming and J lost 4 bases, with 19 bases between them. This CDR3 region has 15 residues. CDR3 sequence reads: CASSLSRARGYEQYF. DNA of the CDR3: TGCGCCAGCAGCCTTAGCCGGGCCCGAGGGTACGAGCAGTACTTC.

In its sample, this clone was seen a few times. The DNA of the CDR3 is TGTGCCAGCAGCTTCCCCGGGGGAGCAAACACCATATATTTT. This encodes CASSFPGGANTIYF. J is TRBJ1-3 and V is TRBV5-5; tentative D call: TRBD1 (5 bases). The CDR3 contains 14 residues. Trimming took off 2 bases at V and 6 bases at J, with 12 bases between the two ends. Looked up from germline, CDR1 is SGHKS and CDR2 is YYEKEE (reference sequence).

This clone appeared once. The CDR3 DNA reads TGTGCCAGCAGCGATACAGGGGGCTTAGGAGAGACCCAGTACTTC. It is translated as CASSDTGGLGETQYF. The gene calls are TRBV7-3 and TRBJ2-5; TRBD1 matches 9 bases. The trim removed 5 bases at V and 4 bases at J, leaving 8 bases unmatched. This CDR3 has 15 residues. Germline CDR1 reads SGHTA; CDR2 reads FQGTGA.

The V gene is TRBV6-5, the J gene TRBJ2-1, with 8 nucleotides matching TRBD2. This CDR3 has 13 residues. J was trimmed by 9 bases and V by 6 bases; bases with no gene match: 7. Germline CDR1 and CDR2: MNHEY and SVGAGI. Here the CDR3 reads CASSRGLGVEQFF. The CDR3, as DNA: TGTGCCAGCAGCCGGGGACTAGGGGTTGAGCAGTTCTTC.

This chain uses TRBV3-1 (or the pseudogene TRBV3-2) with TRBJ2-1, with 9 bases fitting TRBD1. The CDR3 is 19 residues long. V trimming: 2 bases; J trimming: 6 bases; junction bases outside the gene matches: 17. Germline assignment: CDR1 LGHDT and CDR2 YNNKEL (reference sequence). The CDR3 protein is CASSQSPRPGQGWSNEQFF. The CDR3 coding sequence is TGTGCCAGCAGCCAATCCCCCCGACCGGGACAGGGTTGGAGCAATGAGCAGTTCTTC.

The CDR3 spells CASSLASGRAYEQYF. The CDR3 DNA reads TGTGCCAGCAGTTTGGCTAGCGGGAGGGCCTACGAGCAGTACTTC. V usage is TRBV28 and J usage is TRBJ2-7; TRBD2 agrees at 12 bases. V lost 3 bases, J lost 2 bases, and 2 bases stayed unmatched. This CDR3 is 15 amino acids long. CDR1 is MDHEN and CDR2 is SYDVKM in the germline V gene.

The rearrangement uses TRBV18 and TRBJ2-5, with TRBD2 identical over 14 bases. The CDR3 loop spans 16 amino acids. The J segment lost 4 bases and the V segment lost 7 bases, leaving 8 bases of the junction unmatched. Germline loops: CDR1 KGHSH, CDR2 LQKENI. CDR3 loop: CASLATGTSGRETQYF. In DNA, the CDR3 is TGTGCCAGCTTAGCTACCGGGACTAGCGGGAGAGAGACCCAGTACTTC.

V and J are TRBV28 and TRBJ2-1; 12 bases line up with TRBD2. CDR3 size: 14 residues. V shed 5 bases and J 6 bases; nucleotides not matched to a gene: 2. Germline assignment: CDR1 MDHEN and CDR2 SYDVKM. This CDR3 is CASSVLAGGNEQFF. CDR3 nucleotide sequence: TGTGCCAGCAGTGTACTAGCGGGGGGCAATGAGCAGTTCTTC.

CDR3 nucleotides: TGTGCCAGCAGCCCCGACATCGCAGGGAACTATGGCTACACCTTC. This gives the protein CASSPDIAGNYGYTF. The rearrangement uses TRBV7-2 and TRBJ1-2; maybe TRBD1 (5 bases). This CDR3 is 15 amino acids long. The ends were cut back, 5 bases at V and 2 bases at J, with 15 bases in the middle. The germline V gene has CDR1 SGHTA and CDR2 FQGNSA.

The J gene is TRBJ1-2, the V gene TRBV14, with TRBD1 matching 10 bases. J gave up 4 bases and V 5 bases, and 4 bases lay outside the gene matches. The CDR3 is 14 residues long. The germline CDR1 and CDR2 sequences are SGHDN and FVKESK. DNA of the CDR3: TGTGCCAGCAGCTCGAGGACAGGGGGCTATGGCTACACCTTC. This encodes CASSSRTGGYGYTF.

The chain has TRBV7-9 and TRBJ1-1; tentative D call: TRBD1 (5 bases). Trimming took 3 bases from V and 7 from J, leaving 9 bases between them. The CDR3 sequence is 12 residues long. Germline CDR1 is SEHNR and CDR2 is FQNEAQ (reference sequence). CDR3 amino acids: CASSFGGVEAFF. The DNA of the CDR3 is TGTGCCAGCAGCTTCGGAGGGGTTGAAGCTTTCTTT.

The chain recombines TRBV5-1 with TRBJ2-1, with TRBD2 identical over 12 bases. The ends lost 3 bases at V and 11 bases at J; junction bases unmatched: 12. Germline loops: CDR1 SGHRS, CDR2 YFSETQ. CDR3 size: 16 residues. The CDR3 reads CASSSEGPSGREKQFF. CDR3 coding DNA: TGCGCCAGCAGCTCGGAGGGGCCTAGCGGGAGGGAAAAGCAGTTCTTC.